The next 25 T cell receptor beta chains were all read from a single sample in a study of blood T cell repertoires in COVID-19. The repertoire was sequenced with immunoSEQ multiplex PCR; TCRdb's copy has only in-frame clones and lacks some. This sample yields about 250,000 clones, of which approximately 89% are seen a single time; about 2.9% belongs to the top ten. The sequenced sample was PBMCs or T cells enriched from blood (not recorded which). All receptors come from a woman aged 35 to 49 who had been exposed to COVID-19.

This clone came up a few times. This chain joins TRBV29-1 and TRBJ1-2; 7 bases align to TRBD1. The CDR3 has 12 amino acids. Germline assignment: CDR1 SQVTM and CDR2 ANQGSEA. V shed 5 bases, J shed 4 bases, and the junction held 4 bases outside the gene matches. Here the CDR3 DNA reads TGCAGCGTTTTGACAGGGATCTATGGCTACACCTTC. Translation: CSVLTGIYGYTF.

This clone was detected only a few times. The chain combines TRBV28 with TRBJ2-5, with a tentative D call TRBD1 (5 bases). This CDR3 comprises 13 residues. The germline CDR1 and CDR2 sequences are MDHEN and SYDVKM. V was trimmed by 4 bases and J by 3 bases, leaving 9 bases between them. Written as DNA, the CDR3 is TGTGCCAGCAGTTCGTCCAGGGAAGAGACCCAGTACTTC. It translates to CASSSSREETQYF. Full variable domain (rest looked up from reference TRBV28 and TRBJ2-5): DVKVTQSSRYLVKRTGEKVFLECVQDMDHENMFWYRQDPGLGLRLIYFSYDVKMKEKGDIPEGYSVSREKKERFSLILESASTNQTSMYLCASSSSREETQYFGPGTRLLVL.

This sequence joins TRBV6-9 and TRBJ2-7; 7 bases match TRBD1. The CDR3 is 11 residues long. Per the germline V gene, CDR1 is MNHGY and CDR2 is SVAAGI. V lost 9 bases to trimming and J lost 6 bases; unmatched junction nucleotides: 5. The CDR3 DNA follows: TGTGCCAGTTACAGGGGATTCGAGCAGTACTTC. It yields the protein CASYRGFEQYF.

This clone appeared a single time. The chain is built from TRBV7-8 and TRBJ1-5, with 7 bases lining up with TRBD1. CDR3 length equals 16 residues. Trimming cost V 1 base and J 0 bases; bases outside gene matches: 3. CDR1 SGHVS and CDR2 FQNEAQ come from the germline V gene. This chain's CDR3 is CASSLVGTASNQPQHF. In DNA, the CDR3 is TGTGCCAGCAGCTTAGTTGGGACAGCTAGCAATCAGCCCCAGCATTTT.

CDR3 DNA: TGTGCCAGCTCACCGTTTTGGGGGACAGGGATGGAAAAACTGTTTTTT. As protein: CASSPFWGTGMEKLFF. The gene calls are TRBV18 and TRBJ1-4; TRBD1 matches 9 bases. Per germline, CDR1 KGHSH and CDR2 LQKENI. After removal of 3 bases from V and 8 bases from J, the junction contained 10 bases not matched to a gene. CDR3 length: 16 amino acids. Full variable domain (missing parts from reference TRBV18 and TRBJ1-4): NAGVMQNPRHLVRRRGQEARLRCSPMKGHSHVYWYRQLPEEGLKFMVYLQKENIIDESGMPKERFSAEFPKEGPSILRIQQVVRGDSAAYFCASSPFWGTGMEKLFFGSGTQLSVL.

The chain is built from TRBV27 and TRBJ1-6; a weak D match, TRBD1 (5 bases). Germline loops: CDR1 MNHEY, CDR2 SMNVEV (reference sequence). Trimming stripped 0 bases from V and 1 base from J, with 7 bases between. The CDR3 has 16 residues. CDR3 in DNA: TGTGCCAGCAGTTTATCAGGGGATTCCTATAATTCACCCCTCCACTTT. Residues: CASSLSGDSYNSPLHF.

This clone was observed once. This sequence joins TRBV25-1 and TRBJ2-1; TRBD2 matches 13 bases. CDR1 is MGHDK and CDR2 is SYGVNS in the germline V gene. With V trimmed by 10 bases and J by 8 bases, 5 bases remained unmatched. The CDR3 spans 13 residues. Here the CDR3 reads CATGLAGEDEQFF. The CDR3 DNA reads TGTGCCACAGGACTAGCGGGGGAAGATGAGCAGTTCTTC.

The chain employs TRBV7-9 and TRBJ1-1; a weak D match, TRBD1 (6 bases). Per germline, CDR1 SEHNR and CDR2 FQNEAQ (reference sequence). The CDR3 consists of 15 residues. Trimming took off 5 bases at V and 0 bases at J, with 13 bases between the two ends. The CDR3 loop reads CASSPRTVMNTEAFF. The CDR3 nucleotides are TGTGCCAGCAGCCCCCGGACAGTGATGAACACTGAAGCTTTCTTT.

The V gene is TRBV27, the J gene TRBJ2-5; 8 bases line up with TRBD1. V lost 7 bases, J lost 4 bases, and 2 bases stayed unmatched. Germline loops: CDR1 MNHEY, CDR2 SMNVEV (reference sequence). This CDR3 spans 12 amino acids. The CDR3 sequence: CASKDRVETQYF. In nucleotides, the CDR3 is TGTGCCAGCAAGGACAGGGTAGAGACCCAGTACTTC.

This chain uses TRBV13 with TRBJ2-7; 10 positions match TRBD1. Germline V CDR1 and CDR2: PRHDT, FYEKMQ (reference sequence). V dropped 5 bases and J dropped 5; count of bases not matched to a gene: 6. The CDR3 has 14 amino acids. DNA for the CDR3: TGTGCCAGCAGCATAAGACAGGGGGCCCACGAGCAGTACGTC. Translation gives CASSIRQGAHEQYV.

This clone has at least ten counts. The J gene is TRBJ1-6, the V gene TRBV28; the match to TRBD1 covers 8 bases. CDR1 MDHEN and CDR2 SYDVKM come from the germline V gene. Losses at the gene ends were 4 bases for V and 7 bases for J; bases not matched to a gene: 12. The CDR3 has 17 residues. The CDR3 DNA reads as TGTGCCAGCAGTTCCGTCCCGGGACAGGAACCCAATTCACCCCTCCACTTT. Its protein is CASSSVPGQEPNSPLHF.

V and J are TRBV7-2 and TRBJ1-5; TRBD1 aligns across 12 bases. CDR1 is SGHTA and CDR2 is FQGNSA in the germline V gene. There are 16 residues in the CDR3. J lost 8 bases, V lost 4 bases, and 9 bases had no gene match. In DNA form, the CDR3 reads TGTGCCAGCAGCTCGTCCGGGACAGGGGGCTGGGAGCCCCAGCATTTT. It translates to CASSSSGTGGWEPQHF.

The genes are TRBV19 and TRBJ2-1; D might be TRBD1 (7 bases). The V gene's germline CDR1 is LNHDA and CDR2 SQIVND (reference sequence). The CDR3 contains 15 residues. Trimming cost V 10 bases and J 0 bases, with 16 bases left between them. The CDR3 DNA follows: TGTGCCACCAACCCCCAGGGGGGCTCCTACAATGAGCAGTTCTTC. This translates into CATNPQGGSYNEQFF.

This chain joins TRBV7-9 and TRBJ2-3, with 9 bases lining up with TRBD2. From germline, CDR1 is SEHNR and CDR2 FQNEAQ (reference sequence). The CDR3 is 15 amino acids. V dropped 6 bases and J dropped 3; count of bases not matched to a gene: 7. CDR3 region: CASSPGLADTDTQYF. The DNA of the CDR3 is TGTGCCAGCAGTCCGGGACTAGCAGATACAGATACGCAGTATTTT.

This chain uses TRBV4-2 with TRBJ1-3; TRBD1 might be the D (6 bases). Germline-derived CDR1 and CDR2 are LGHNA and YNFKEQ. The V gene lost 0 bases and the J gene lost 1 base, with 10 bases spanning the gap. The CDR3 spans 16 residues. The CDR3 loop reads CASSQEATGSGNTIYF. In DNA, the CDR3 is TGTGCCAGCAGCCAAGAGGCCACAGGGTCTGGAAACACCATATATTTT.

The chain recombines TRBV10-3 with TRBJ1-2, with 9 bases matching TRBD1. Germline V lookup: CDR1 ENHRY, CDR2 SYGVKD. CDR3 length: 15 residues. V lost 4 bases to trimming and J lost 2 bases; unmatched junction nucleotides: 5. The CDR3 sequence is CAISVGGQGNYGYTF. The CDR3 DNA sequence: TGTGCCATCAGTGTTGGGGGACAGGGCAACTATGGCTACACCTTC.

This clone was seen a handful of times. J is TRBJ1-6 and V is TRBV7-9; 11 positions agree with TRBD1. Per the germline V gene, CDR1 is SEHNR and CDR2 is FQNEAQ (reference sequence). Unmatched junction bases numbered 3, after V lost 5 bases and J lost 9 bases. The CDR3 sequence is 14 residues long. CDR3 amino acids: CASSAGTGGSPLHF. CDR3 in DNA: TGTGCCAGCAGCGCCGGGACAGGGGGTTCACCCCTCCACTTT.

The chain links TRBV6-6 to TRBJ2-7; perhaps TRBD1 as D (6 bases). Germline lookup yields CDR1 MNHNY and CDR2 SVGAGI (reference sequence). The CDR3 is 14 amino acids. With 2 bases removed from V and 3 bases from J, the gap between germline ends came to 11 bases. The CDR3 here is CASSYGQGIYEQYF. The DNA for the CDR3 is TGTGCCAGCAGTTACGGCCAGGGGATCTACGAGCAGTACTTC.

This chain uses TRBV18 with TRBJ1-2; D is ambiguous. V lost 5 bases, J lost 5 bases, and 9 bases lay in between. This CDR3 spans 12 amino acids. Per the germline V gene, CDR1 is KGHSH and CDR2 is LQKENI. The CDR3 nucleotides are TGTGCCAGCTCAGACGACATTTATGGCTACACCTTC. It encodes CASSDDIYGYTF.

The chain links TRBV19 to TRBJ1-6; D unclear. The germline gives CDR1 LNHDA, CDR2 SQIVND (reference sequence). Trimming removed 3 bases from V and 11 bases from J, with 14 bases in between. CDR3 length: 14 residues. The CDR3 sequence: CASSMARLLAPLHF. The CDR3 DNA sequence: TGTGCCAGTAGTATGGCACGATTATTGGCACCCCTCCACTTT.

The chain combines TRBV4-2 with TRBJ2-2; the match to TRBD2 covers 8 bases. The CDR3 is made up of 15 amino acids. Germline-derived CDR1 and CDR2 are LGHNA and YNFKEQ. The V and J ends lost 0 bases and 4 bases, in that order; junction bases with no gene match: 1. In DNA, the CDR3 is TGTGCCAGCAGCCAAGAGCGGGGGGCCACCGGGGAGCTGTTTTTT. Its protein is CASSQERGATGELFF.

DNA of the CDR3: TGTGCCAGCAGTGTTGGCGGGAGTGGCGAGCAGTACGTC. It codes for CASSVGGSGEQYV. The rearrangement links TRBV2 to TRBJ2-7; 7 nucleotides line up with TRBD2. The CDR3 sequence is 13 residues long. Trimming removed 4 bases from V and 6 bases from J; junction bases left unmatched: 6. Germline V gene lookup returns CDR1 SNHLY and CDR2 FYNNEI.

The chain recombines TRBV30 with TRBJ2-7, with D hard to call. The CDR3 covers 12 residues. V lost 1 base and J 1 base, leaving 5 bases between the germline ends. Germline V gene data show CDR1 as GTSNPN and CDR2 as SVGIG (reference sequence). The CDR3 nucleotides are TGTGCCTGGAGTGAACAGTCCTACGAGCAGTACTTC. It codes for CAWSEQSYEQYF. Filled out from reference TRBV30 and TRBJ2-7, the complete variable domain reads SQTIHQWPATLVQPVGSPLSLECTVEGTSNPNLYWYRQAAGRGLQLLFYSVGIGQISSEVPQNLSASRPQDRQFILSSKKLLLSDSGFYLCAWSEQSYEQYFGPGTRLTVT.

This rearrangement joins TRBV6-4 to TRBJ2-1; possible D gene TRBD2, 5 bases. Deletions cut 6 bases from V and 12 bases from J, with 18 bases between. The CDR3 is 13 amino acids. Germline values: CDR1 MRHNA, CDR2 SNTAGT. In nucleotides, the CDR3 is TGTGCCAGCAGCGACGAGGCGGGTGTGACGCAGTTCTTC. The encoded protein is CASSDEAGVTQFF.

This chain connects TRBV18 to TRBJ1-1; TRBD1 is a possible D gene (6 bases). Germline-derived CDR1 and CDR2 are KGHSH and LQKENI. The CDR3 runs to 13 residues. V lost 3 bases and J 8 bases, leaving 13 bases between the germline ends. CDR3 DNA sequence: TGTGCCAGCTCACCGGGGACCCAGGGGGAAGCTTTCTTT. This gives the protein CASSPGTQGEAFF.